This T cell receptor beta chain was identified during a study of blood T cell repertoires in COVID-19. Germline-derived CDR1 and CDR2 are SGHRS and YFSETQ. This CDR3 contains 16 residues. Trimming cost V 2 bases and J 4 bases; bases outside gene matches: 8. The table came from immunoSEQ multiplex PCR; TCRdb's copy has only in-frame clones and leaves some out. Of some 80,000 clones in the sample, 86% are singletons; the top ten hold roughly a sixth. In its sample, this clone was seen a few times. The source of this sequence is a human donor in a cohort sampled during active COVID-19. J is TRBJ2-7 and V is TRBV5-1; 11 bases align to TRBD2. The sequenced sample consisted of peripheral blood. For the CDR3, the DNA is TGCGCCAGCAGCTTACTAGCGGGAGAATCTGGTTACGAGCAGTACTTC. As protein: CASSLLAGESGYEQYF.